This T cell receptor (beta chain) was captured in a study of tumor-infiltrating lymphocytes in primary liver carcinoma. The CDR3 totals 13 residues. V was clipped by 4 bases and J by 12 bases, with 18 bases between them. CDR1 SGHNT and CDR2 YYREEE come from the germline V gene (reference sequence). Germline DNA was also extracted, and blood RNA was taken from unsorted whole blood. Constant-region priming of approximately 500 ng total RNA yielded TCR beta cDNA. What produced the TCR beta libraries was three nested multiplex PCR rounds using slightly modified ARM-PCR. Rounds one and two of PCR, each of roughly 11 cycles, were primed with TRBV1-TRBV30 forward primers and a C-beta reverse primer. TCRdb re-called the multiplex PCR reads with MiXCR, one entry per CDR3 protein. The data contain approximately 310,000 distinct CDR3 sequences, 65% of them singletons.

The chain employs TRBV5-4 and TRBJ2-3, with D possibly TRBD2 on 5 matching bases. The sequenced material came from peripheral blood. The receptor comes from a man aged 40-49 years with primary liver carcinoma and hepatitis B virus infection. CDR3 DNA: TGTGCCAGCAGCGGGAGTGTTGCGGGTACACAGTATTTT. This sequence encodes CASSGSVAGTQYF.